This T cell receptor (beta chain) was identified in a study of T-cell memory formation after mild COVID-19. The germline V gene has CDR1 LNHDA and CDR2 SQIVND (reference sequence). The ends were cut back, 8 bases at V and 0 bases at J, with 10 bases in the middle. CDR3 length equals 13 residues. TCRdb passed the 5' RACE reads through MiXCR, listing each CDR3 protein once. The sample has 150,000 to 200,000 distinct CDR3 sequences, around a tenth seen once. This clonotype was counted a few times. The source material was PBMCs or a T cell subset sorted from them (not recorded which). The genes are TRBV19 and TRBJ1-1; D is possibly TRBD1 (6 bases). This TCR came from a man younger than 35 who had mild COVID-19 (a few samples of this study predate the infection). Cell type and time point are not known. The DNA for the CDR3 is TGTGCCAGTTCGGGGACATTGAACACTGAAGCTTTCTTT. Protein sequence: CASSGTLNTEAFF.